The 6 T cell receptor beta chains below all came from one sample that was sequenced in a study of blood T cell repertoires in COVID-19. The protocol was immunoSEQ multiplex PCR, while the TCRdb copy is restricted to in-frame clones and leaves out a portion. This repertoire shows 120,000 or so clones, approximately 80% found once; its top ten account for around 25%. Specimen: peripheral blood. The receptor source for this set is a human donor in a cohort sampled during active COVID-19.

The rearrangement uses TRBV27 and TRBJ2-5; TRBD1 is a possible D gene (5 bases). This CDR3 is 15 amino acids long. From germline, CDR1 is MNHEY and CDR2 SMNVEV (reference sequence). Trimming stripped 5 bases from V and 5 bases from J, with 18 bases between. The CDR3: CASSPLYRSRETQYF. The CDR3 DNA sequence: TGTGCCAGCAGTCCCCTATACAGGTCAAGGGAGACCCAGTACTTC.

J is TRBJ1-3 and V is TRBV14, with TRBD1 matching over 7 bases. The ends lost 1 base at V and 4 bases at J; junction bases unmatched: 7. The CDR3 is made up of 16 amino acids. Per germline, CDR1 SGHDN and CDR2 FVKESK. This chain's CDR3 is CASSQVYRGRGNTIYF. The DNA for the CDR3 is TGTGCCAGCAGCCAAGTGTACAGGGGCCGAGGAAACACCATATATTTT.

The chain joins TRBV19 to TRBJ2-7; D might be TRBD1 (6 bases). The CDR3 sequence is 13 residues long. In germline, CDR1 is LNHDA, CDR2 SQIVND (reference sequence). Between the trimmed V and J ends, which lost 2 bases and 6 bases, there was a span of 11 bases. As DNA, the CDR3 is TGTGCCAGTAGTATAAACCGGGACACCGAGCAGTACTTC. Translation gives CASSINRDTEQYF.

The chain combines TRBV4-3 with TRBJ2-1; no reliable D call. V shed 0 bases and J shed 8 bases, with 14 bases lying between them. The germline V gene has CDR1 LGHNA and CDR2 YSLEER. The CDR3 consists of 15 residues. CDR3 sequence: CASSQDAARSYEQFF. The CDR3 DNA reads TGCGCCAGCAGCCAAGATGCGGCTAGATCTTATGAGCAGTTCTTC.

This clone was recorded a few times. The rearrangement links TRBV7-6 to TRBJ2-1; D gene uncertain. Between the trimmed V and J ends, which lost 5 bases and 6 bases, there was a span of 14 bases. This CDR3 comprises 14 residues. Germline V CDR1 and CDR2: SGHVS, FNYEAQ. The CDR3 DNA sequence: TGTGCCAGCAGCGCCACACTACGCGGCAATGAGCAGTTCTTC. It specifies CASSATLRGNEQFF.

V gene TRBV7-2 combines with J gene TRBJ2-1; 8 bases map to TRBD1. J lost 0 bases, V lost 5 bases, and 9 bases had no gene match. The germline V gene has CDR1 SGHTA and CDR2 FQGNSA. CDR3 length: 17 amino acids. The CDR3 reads CASSHQGARSSYNEQFF. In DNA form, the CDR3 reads TGTGCCAGCAGCCATCAGGGGGCGCGGAGCTCCTACAATGAGCAGTTCTTC. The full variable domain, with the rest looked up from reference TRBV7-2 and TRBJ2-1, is GAGVSQSPSNKVTEKGKDVELRCDPISGHTALYWYRQSLGQGLEFLIYFQGNSAPDKSGLPSDRFSAERTGGSVSTLTIQRTQQEDSAVYLCASSHQGARSSYNEQFFGPGTRLTVL.